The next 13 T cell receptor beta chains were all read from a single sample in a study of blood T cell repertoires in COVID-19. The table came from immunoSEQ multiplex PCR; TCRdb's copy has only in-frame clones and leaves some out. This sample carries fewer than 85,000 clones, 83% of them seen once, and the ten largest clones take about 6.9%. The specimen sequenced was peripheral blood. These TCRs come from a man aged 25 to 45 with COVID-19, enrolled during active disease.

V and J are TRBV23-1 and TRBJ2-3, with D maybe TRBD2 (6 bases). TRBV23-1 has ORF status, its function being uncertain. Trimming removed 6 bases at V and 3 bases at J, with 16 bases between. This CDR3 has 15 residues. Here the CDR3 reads CASSPGTAKTDTQYF. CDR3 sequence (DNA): TGCGCCAGCAGCCCCGGGACTGCCAAGACAGATACGCAGTATTTT.

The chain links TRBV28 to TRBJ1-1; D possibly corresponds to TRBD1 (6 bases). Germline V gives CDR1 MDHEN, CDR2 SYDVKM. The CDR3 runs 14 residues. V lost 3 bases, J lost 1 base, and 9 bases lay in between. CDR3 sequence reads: CASSLVRGNTEAFF. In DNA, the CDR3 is TGTGCCAGCAGTTTGGTCAGGGGGAACACTGAAGCTTTCTTT.

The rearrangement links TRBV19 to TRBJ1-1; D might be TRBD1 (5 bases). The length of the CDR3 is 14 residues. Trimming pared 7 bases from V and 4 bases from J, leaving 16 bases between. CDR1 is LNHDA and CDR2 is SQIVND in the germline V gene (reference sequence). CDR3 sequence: CASTLFGGGTEAFF. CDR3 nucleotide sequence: TGTGCCAGTACCCTCTTTGGCGGGGGCACTGAAGCTTTCTTT.

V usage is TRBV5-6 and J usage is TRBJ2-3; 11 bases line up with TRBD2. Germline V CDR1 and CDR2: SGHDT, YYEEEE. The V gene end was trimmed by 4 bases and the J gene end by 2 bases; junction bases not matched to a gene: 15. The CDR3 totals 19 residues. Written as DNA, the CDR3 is TGTGCCAGCAGCCCCGGGGATCGGGGTAGCGGGAGGGTCACAGATACGCAGTATTTT. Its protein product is CASSPGDRGSGRVTDTQYF. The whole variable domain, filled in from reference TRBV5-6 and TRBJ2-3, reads DAGVTQSPTHLIKTRGQQVTLRCSPKSGHDTVSWYQQALGQGPQFIFQYYEEEERQRGNFPDRFSGHQFPNYSSELNVNALLLGDSALYLCASSPGDRGSGRVTDTQYFGPGTRLTVL.

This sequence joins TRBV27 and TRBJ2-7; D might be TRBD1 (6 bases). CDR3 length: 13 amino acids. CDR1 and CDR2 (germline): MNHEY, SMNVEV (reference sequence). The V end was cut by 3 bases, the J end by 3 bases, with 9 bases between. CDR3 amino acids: CASSFIQGYEQYF. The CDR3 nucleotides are TGTGCCAGCAGTTTCATACAGGGCTACGAGCAGTACTTC.

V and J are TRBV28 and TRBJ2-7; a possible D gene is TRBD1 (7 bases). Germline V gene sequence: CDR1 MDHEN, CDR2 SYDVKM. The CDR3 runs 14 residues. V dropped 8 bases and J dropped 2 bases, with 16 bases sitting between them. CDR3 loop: CASGGGGPTYEQYF. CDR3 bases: TGTGCCAGCGGTGGAGGGGGCCCCACCTACGAGCAGTACTTC.

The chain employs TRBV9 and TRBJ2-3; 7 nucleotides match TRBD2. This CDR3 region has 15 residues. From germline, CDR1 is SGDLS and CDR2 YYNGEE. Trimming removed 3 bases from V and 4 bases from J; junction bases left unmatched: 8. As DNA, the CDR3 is TGTGCCAGCAGCGAAGGTAGCGGGTTGGCAGATACGCAGTATTTT. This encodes CASSEGSGLADTQYF.

CDR3 nucleotides: TGTGCCAGCGCCCCGCCTAGCGGGAGCGTGGACGAGACCCAGTACTTC. It is translated as CASAPPSGSVDETQYF. V usage is TRBV6-4 and J usage is TRBJ2-5; 10 nucleotides line up with TRBD2. The CDR3 has 16 residues. The ends lost 8 bases at V and 5 bases at J; junction bases unmatched: 14. Germline CDR1 reads MRHNA; CDR2 reads SNTAGT.

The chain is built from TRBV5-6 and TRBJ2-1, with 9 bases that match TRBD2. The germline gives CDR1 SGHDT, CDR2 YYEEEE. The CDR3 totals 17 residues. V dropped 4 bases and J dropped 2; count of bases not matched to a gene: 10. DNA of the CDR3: TGTGCCAGCAGCCCTGGGGTTGGCGGGAGGGCCTACAATGAGCAGTTCTTC. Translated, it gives CASSPGVGGRAYNEQFF. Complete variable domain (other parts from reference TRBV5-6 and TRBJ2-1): DAGVTQSPTHLIKTRGQQVTLRCSPKSGHDTVSWYQQALGQGPQFIFQYYEEEERQRGNFPDRFSGHQFPNYSSELNVNALLLGDSALYLCASSPGVGGRAYNEQFFGPGTRLTVL.

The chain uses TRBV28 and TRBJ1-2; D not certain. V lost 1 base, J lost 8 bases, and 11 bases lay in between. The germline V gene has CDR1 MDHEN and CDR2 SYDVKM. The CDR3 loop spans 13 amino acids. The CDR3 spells CASSLSALRGYTF. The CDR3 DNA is TGTGCCAGCAGTTTATCTGCTCTGAGAGGCTACACCTTC.

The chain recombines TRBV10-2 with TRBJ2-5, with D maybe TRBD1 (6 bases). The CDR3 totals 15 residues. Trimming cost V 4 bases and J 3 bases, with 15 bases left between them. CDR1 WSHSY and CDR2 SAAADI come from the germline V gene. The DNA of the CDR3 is TGCGCCAGCAGTGGAGTGGACAGAGGGGAAGAGACCCAGTACTTC. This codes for CASSGVDRGEETQYF.

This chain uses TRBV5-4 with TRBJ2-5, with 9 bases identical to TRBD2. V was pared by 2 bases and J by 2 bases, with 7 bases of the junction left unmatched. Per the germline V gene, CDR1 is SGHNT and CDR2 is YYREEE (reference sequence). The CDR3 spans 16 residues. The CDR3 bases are TGTGCCAGCAGCTTCCATGTAGCGGGGGCTCAAGAGACCCAGTACTTC. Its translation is CASSFHVAGAQETQYF. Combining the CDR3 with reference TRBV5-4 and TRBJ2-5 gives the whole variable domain ETGVTQSPTHLIKTRGQQVTLRCSSQSGHNTVSWYQQALGQGPQFIFQYYREEENGRGNFPPRFSGLQFPNYSSELNVNALELDDSALYLCASSFHVAGAQETQYFGPGTRLLVL.

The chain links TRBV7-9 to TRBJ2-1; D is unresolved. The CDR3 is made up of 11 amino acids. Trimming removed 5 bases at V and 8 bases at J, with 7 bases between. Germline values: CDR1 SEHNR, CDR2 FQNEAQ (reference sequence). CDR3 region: CASSLSYEQFF. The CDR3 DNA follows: TGTGCCAGCAGCCTATCCTATGAGCAGTTCTTC.